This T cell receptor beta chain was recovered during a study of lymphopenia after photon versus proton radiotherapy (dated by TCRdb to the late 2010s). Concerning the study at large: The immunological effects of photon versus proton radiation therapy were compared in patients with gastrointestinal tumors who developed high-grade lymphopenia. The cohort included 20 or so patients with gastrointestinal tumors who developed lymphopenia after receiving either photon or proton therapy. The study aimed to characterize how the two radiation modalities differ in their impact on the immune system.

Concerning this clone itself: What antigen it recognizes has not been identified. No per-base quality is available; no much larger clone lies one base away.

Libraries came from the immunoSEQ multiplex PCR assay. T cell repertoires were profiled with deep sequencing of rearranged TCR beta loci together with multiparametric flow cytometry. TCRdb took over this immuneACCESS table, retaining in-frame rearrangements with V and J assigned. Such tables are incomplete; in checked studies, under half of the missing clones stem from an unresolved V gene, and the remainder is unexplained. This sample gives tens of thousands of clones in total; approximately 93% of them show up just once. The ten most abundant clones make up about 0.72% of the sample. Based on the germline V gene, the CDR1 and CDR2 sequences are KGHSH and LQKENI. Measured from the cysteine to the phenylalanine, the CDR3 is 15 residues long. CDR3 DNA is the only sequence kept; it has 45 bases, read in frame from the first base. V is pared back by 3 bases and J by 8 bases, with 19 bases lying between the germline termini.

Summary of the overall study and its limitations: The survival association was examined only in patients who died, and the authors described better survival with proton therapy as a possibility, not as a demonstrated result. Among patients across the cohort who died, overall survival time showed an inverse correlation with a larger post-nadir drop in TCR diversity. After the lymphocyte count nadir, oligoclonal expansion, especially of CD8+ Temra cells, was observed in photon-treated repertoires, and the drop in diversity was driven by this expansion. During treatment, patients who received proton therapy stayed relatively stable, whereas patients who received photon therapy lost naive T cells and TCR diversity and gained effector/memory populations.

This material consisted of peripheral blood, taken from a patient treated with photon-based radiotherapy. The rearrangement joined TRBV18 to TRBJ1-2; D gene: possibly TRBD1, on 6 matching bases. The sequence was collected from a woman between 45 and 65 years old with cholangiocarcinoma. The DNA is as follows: TGTGCCAGCTCACCTGATCGACGGGGGCCAAGGGGCTACACCTTC. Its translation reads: CASSPDRRGPRGYTF.